The sample holds many counts of the clone carrying this T cell receptor beta chain. Its specificity is unknown. One junction end disagrees with the germline gene, perhaps due to a read error. CDR3 regions of TCR beta were amplified from RNA transcripts. Second-round multiplex PCR followed a first-round RT-PCR using HTBI primers. MiXCR was run by TCRdb on the multiplex PCR reads, yielding one entry per CDR3 protein. The sample lists approximately 700,000 distinct CDR3 sequences; about 38% were seen once. The data derive from a study of Graves' ophthalmopathy and Graves' hyperthyroidism. On the study more broadly: At the time of initial diagnosis and before any treatment, peripheral blood was collected. Overall study results and limits: A model of 13 signatures distinguished ophthalmopathy from stable hyperthyroidism at around 90% sensitivity and around 81% specificity.

Other autoimmune diseases, uncontrolled infections, pregnancy and lactation each led to patient exclusion. Sequencing was performed on peripheral blood. The clonotype was recovered from an adult man with Graves' ophthalmopathy.

The CDR3 DNA follows: TGTGCTAGCAGCTCTATTTTCTCACCCCTCCACTTT. It encodes CASSSIFSPLHF. The rearrangement joins TRBV7-7 to TRBJ1-6, with D unresolved. Germline V gene lookup returns CDR1 SSHAT and CDR2 FNYEAQ (reference sequence). The CDR3 spans 12 residues.